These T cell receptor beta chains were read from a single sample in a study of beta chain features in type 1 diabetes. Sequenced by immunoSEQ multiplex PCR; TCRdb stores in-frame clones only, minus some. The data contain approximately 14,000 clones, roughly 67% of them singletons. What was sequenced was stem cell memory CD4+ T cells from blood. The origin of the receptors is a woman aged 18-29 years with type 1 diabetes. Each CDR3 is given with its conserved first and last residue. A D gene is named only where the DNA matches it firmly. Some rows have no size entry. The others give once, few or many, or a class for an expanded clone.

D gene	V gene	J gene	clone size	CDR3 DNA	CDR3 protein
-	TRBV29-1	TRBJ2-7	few	TGCAGCGTTGAAGAGGCTAGTAGCTCCTACGAGCAGTACTTC	CSVEEASSSYEQYF
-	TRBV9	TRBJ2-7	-	TGTGCCACCCTCGGGTACGAGCAGTACTTC	CATLGYEQYF
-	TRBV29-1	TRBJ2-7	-	TGCAGCGTCCGGGTCTCCTCCTATGAGCAGTACTTC	CSVRVSSYEQYF
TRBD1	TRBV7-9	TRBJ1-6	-	TGTGCCAGCAGCCCGACAGGAGGGGGCTCACCCCTCCACTTT	CASSPTGGGSPLHF
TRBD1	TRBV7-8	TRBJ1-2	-	TGTGCCAGCAGTGCAGGGGGTGGCTACACCTTC	CASSAGGGYTF
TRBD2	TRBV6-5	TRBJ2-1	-	TGTGCCAGCAGTTACTCGGGGACTAGTTGGAATGAGCAGTTCTTC	CASSYSGTSWNEQFF
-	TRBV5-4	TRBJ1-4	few	TGTGCCAGCAGCGTCACAGGGTACATGAGTGAAAAACTGTTTTTT	CASSVTGYMSEKLFF
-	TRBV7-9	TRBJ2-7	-	TGTGCCAGCAGCCCAAGACAGATCTACGAGCAGTACTTC	CASSPRQIYEQYF
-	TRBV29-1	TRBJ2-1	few	TGCAGCGTTGAAGATAGACGGAGCTCCTACAATGAGCAGTTCTTC	CSVEDRRSSYNEQFF
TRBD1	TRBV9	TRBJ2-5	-	TGTGCCAGCAGCAAGGGACCCACCGGGACAGGAGAAGAGACCCAGTACTTC	CASSKGPTGTGEETQYF
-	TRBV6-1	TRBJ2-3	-	TGTGCCAGCAGTCCAACAGGGATCGCCACAGATACGCAGTATTTT	CASSPTGIATDTQYF
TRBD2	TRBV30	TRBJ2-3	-	TGTGCCTGGAGTGTCCTGTCCGGGACTAGCGGGAGGGCCGTTGATACGCAGTATTTT	CAWSVLSGTSGRAVDTQYF
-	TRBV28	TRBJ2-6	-	TGTGCCAGCAGTTTGTCGTCGACAGGTGGGGCCAACGTCCTGACTTTC	CASSLSSTGGANVLTF
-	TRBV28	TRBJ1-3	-	TGTGCCACCCAAGAAGCAAACCACCGAAACACCATATATTTT	CATQEANHRNTIYF
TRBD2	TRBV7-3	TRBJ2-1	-	TGTGCCAGCAGCTGGAACCCGGGACTAGAGCAGTTCTTC	CASSWNPGLEQFF
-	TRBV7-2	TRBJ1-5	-	TGTGCCAGCAGCTTAGTCGGGGGTTCGAGCAATCAGCCCCAGCATTTT	CASSLVGGSSNQPQHF
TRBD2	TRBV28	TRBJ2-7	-	TGTGCCAGCAGTGGGAGACTAGCGGGGTATTACGAGCAGTACTTC	CASSGRLAGYYEQYF
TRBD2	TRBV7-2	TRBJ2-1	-	TGTGCCAGCAGCAGAGGACTAGCGAACGGAGCAGCGGGGGATGAGCAGTTCTTC	CASSRGLANGAAGDEQFF
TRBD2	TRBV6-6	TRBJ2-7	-	TGTGCCAGCAGTTCGTCCGGGACTAGCGGATCCTACGAGCAGTACTTC	CASSSSGTSGSYEQYF
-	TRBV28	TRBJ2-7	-	TGTGCCAGCAGTTCACTTTCTAGCGCCCTAGGGTCCTACGAGCAGTACTTC	CASSSLSSALGSYEQYF
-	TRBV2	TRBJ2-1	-	TGTGCCAGCAGTGTAATAGGGGGGGGCCTACACAATGAGCAGTTCTTC	CASSVIGGGLHNEQFF
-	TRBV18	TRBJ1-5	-	TGTGCCAGCTCACCTGAGACAGGCCTCTATCAGCCCCAGCATTTT	CASSPETGLYQPQHF
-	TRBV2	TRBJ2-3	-	TGTGCCACTCAAACGGAGGGACTTCTTCGGGATACGCAGTATTTT	CATQTEGLLRDTQYF
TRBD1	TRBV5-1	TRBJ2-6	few	TGCGCCAGCGACCAGGGGGCTGGGGCCAACGTCCTGACTTTC	CASDQGAGANVLTF
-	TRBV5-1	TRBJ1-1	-	TGCGCCAGCAGCCCGGGCCAGGGCGACACTGAAGCTTTCTTT	CASSPGQGDTEAFF
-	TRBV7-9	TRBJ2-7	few	TGTGCCAGCAGTTTCCAGGTCAGCGAGCAGTACTTC	CASSFQVSEQYF
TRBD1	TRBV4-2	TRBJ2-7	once	TGTGCCAGCAGCCAGGCCGGGACAGATGTTCCCTACGAGCAGTACTTC	CASSQAGTDVPYEQYF
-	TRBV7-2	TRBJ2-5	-	TGTGCCAGCAGCTTAGATTTGAGGGAGACCCAGTACTTC	CASSLDLRETQYF
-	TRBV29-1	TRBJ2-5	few	TGCAGCGTTGAATCGGACTTACAAGAGACCCAGTACTTC	CSVESDLQETQYF
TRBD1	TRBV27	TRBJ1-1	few	TGTGCCAGCAGTTCGGGACAGGGGAACACTGAAGCTTTCTTT	CASSSGQGNTEAFF
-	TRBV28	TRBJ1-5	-	TGTGCCAGCAGTCCCCTCCCGGGGGGCCGGGGTCAGCCCCAGCATTTT	CASSPLPGGRGQPQHF
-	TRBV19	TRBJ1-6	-	TGTGCCAGTACAATCGGCGCGGCTAATTCACCCCTCCACTTT	CASTIGAANSPLHF
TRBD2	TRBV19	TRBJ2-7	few	TGTGCCAGTAGTATTACGGGACTAAACTACGAGCAGTACTTC	CASSITGLNYEQYF
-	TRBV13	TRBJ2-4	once	TGTGCCAGCAGCTTAGGGACGGGAGCCAAAAACATTCAGTACTTC	CASSLGTGAKNIQYF
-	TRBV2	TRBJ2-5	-	TGTGCCAGCAGCTACGGGCCTACGGGGGAGACCCAGTACTTC	CASSYGPTGETQYF
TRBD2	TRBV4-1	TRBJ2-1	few	TGCGCCAGCAGCCAACTAGCGGGGAACTACAATGAGCAGTTCTTC	CASSQLAGNYNEQFF
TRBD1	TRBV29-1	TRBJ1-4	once	TGCAGCTCGCCCCGGGACAGGGGGCTCCGACCCATTCACCTGTTTTTT	CSSPRDRGLRPIHLFF
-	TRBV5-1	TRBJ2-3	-	TGCGCCAGCAGCCTAGCTCCTAGATCCCCCGATACGCAGTATTTT	CASSLAPRSPDTQYF
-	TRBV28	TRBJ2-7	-	TGTGCCAGCAAGGGCCAGGGTATTGTGCAGTACTTC	CASKGQGIVQYF
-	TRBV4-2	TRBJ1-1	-	TGTGCCAGCAGCCAAGAACCAGGGGACACTGAAGCTTTCTTT	CASSQEPGDTEAFF
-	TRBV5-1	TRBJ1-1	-	TGCGCCAGCAGCCAATGGGGCCCCACTGAAGCTTTCTTT	CASSQWGPTEAFF
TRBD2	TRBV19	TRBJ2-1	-	TGTGCCAGTAGTACTCTCCCGTCAACCGGGACTAGCGGGGTTGGGAATGAGCAGTTCTTC	CASSTLPSTGTSGVGNEQFF
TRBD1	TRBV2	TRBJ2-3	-	TGTGCCAGCAGAGAGGGACAGGGGACAGATACGCAGTATTTT	CASREGQGTDTQYF
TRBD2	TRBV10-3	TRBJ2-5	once	TGTGCCATCCCCGGGGGGACCATAAAGGGGGAGACCCAGTACTTC	CAIPGGTIKGETQYF
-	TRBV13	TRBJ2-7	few	TGTGCCAGCAGCGTCGACAACTACGAGCAGTACTTC	CASSVDNYEQYF
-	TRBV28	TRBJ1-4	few	TGTGCCAGCAGTTCTTCAGTTGCAACTAATGAAAAACTGTTTTTT	CASSSSVATNEKLFF
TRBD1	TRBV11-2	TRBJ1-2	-	TGTGCCAGCAGCTCCAGGACAGGGGGAAACTACACCTTC	CASSSRTGGNYTF
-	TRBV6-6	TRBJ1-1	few	TGTGCCAGCAGTTACTCGGGCATGAACACTGAAGCTTTCTTT	CASSYSGMNTEAFF
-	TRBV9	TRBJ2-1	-	TGTGCCAGCAGCCCCGGGGATCCAACCTACAATGAGCAGTTCTTC	CASSPGDPTYNEQFF
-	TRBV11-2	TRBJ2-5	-	TGTGCCAGCAGCCCACGCCTGGGTTCCGGGGGGACCCAGTACTTC	CASSPRLGSGGTQYF
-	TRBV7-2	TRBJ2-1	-	TGTGCCAGCAGCCCCGGGAGAACGAAATACAATGAGCAGTTCTTC	CASSPGRTKYNEQFF
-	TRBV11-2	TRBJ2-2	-	TGTGCCAGCAGCTTATTGCAGGGTAACACCGGGGAGCTGTTTTTT	CASSLLQGNTGELFF
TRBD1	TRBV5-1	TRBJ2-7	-	TGCGCCAGCAGCCCGACGGACAGGGGAGTAAACGAGCAGTACTTC	CASSPTDRGVNEQYF
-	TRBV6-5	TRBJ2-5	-	TGTGCCAGCAGACCTTATCTCGGGGAGACCCAGTACTTC	CASRPYLGETQYF
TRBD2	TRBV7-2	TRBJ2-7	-	TGTGCCAGCAGCTTTAGCGGGGGGGCCCGCGAGCAGTACTTC	CASSFSGGAREQYF
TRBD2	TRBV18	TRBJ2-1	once	TGTGCCAGCTCACCACCCCAGCGGGGAATGAGTGAGCAGTTCTTC	CASSPPQRGMSEQFF